Following are 10 T cell receptor beta chains from one sample sequenced in a study of neurological immune-mediated disorders. One entry per CDR3 protein, called by TCRdb with MiXCR from the 5' RACE reads. The profile shows roughly 100,000 distinct CDR3 sequences, roughly 10% of them singletons. The time point here: longitudinal time-point 3. The sample consisted of PBMCs. The receptors were gathered from a female donor with HTLV-1-associated myelopathy (HAM/TSP).

In this sample, this clonotype turned up many times. The chain has TRBV5-1 and TRBJ2-3; D remains unclear. Germline V gene data show CDR1 as SGHRS and CDR2 as YFSETQ. V gave up 1 base and J gave up 2 bases, with 11 bases separating them. There are 15 residues in the CDR3. The CDR3 DNA sequence: TGCGCCAGCAGCTTGCAGGCAGAGGCCACAGATACGCAGTATTTT. Its protein is CASSLQAEATDTQYF.

The sample holds many counts of this clonotype. V usage is TRBV2 and J usage is TRBJ2-1, with D perhaps TRBD1 (5 bases). The CDR3 covers 14 residues. V was trimmed by 1 base and J by 7 bases, leaving 11 bases between them. Per the germline V gene, CDR1 is SNHLY and CDR2 is FYNNEI. The CDR3 is CASSEGQGKNEQFF. The CDR3 coding sequence is TGTGCCAGCAGTGAAGGGCAGGGAAAGAATGAGCAGTTCTTC.

This clonotype appeared a few times. The chain recombines TRBV6-5 with TRBJ2-3; no reliable D call. The CDR3 runs to 17 residues. Between the trimmed V and J ends, which lost 4 bases and 2 bases, there was a span of 19 bases. CDR1 is MNHEY and CDR2 is SVGAGI in the germline V gene. The CDR3 sequence: CASSSASALVSTDTQYF. The CDR3 DNA follows: TGTGCCAGCAGTTCCGCTTCTGCGCTGGTTTCCACAGATACGCAGTATTTT.

This clonotype was detected ten times or more. The CDR3: CSVGEFGYEAFF. DNA for the CDR3: TGCAGCGTTGGAGAGTTTGGTTATGAAGCTTTCTTT. The chain carries TRBV29-1 and TRBJ1-1, with D hard to call. The germline V gene has CDR1 SQVTM and CDR2 ANQGSEA. There are 12 residues in the CDR3. V lost 4 bases and J lost 7, with 13 bases in between.

This clonotype came up many times. Mismatch with germline at one junction end may stem from a read error. The chain employs TRBV15 and TRBJ2-3; 8 bases are a match to TRBD2. This CDR3 has 17 amino acids. CDR1 is LNHNV, CDR2 YYDKDF, per germline (reference sequence). CDR3: CATSRVSTSGRTDTQYF. In DNA, the CDR3 is TGTGCTACCAGCAGAGTTTCCACTAGCGGCCGCACAGATACGCAGTATTTT.

This clonotype has a count of ten or more. The V and J genes are TRBV20-1 and TRBJ1-2; TRBD1 matches 8 bases. The CDR3 consists of 14 residues. From germline, CDR1 is DFQATT and CDR2 SNEGSKA (reference sequence). The V segment lost 6 bases and the J segment 4 bases; nucleotides outside the gene matches: 10. The CDR3 DNA follows: TGCAGTGCAGCCATCAGGGGGCAAGGCTATGGCTACACCTTC. This encodes CSAAIRGQGYGYTF.

This clonotype was seen repeatedly, ten times or more. CDR3: CASSVESRTSGYTF. CDR3 bases: TGTGCCAGCAGCGTAGAATCCAGGACGTCTGGCTACACCTTC. The chain carries TRBV9 and TRBJ1-2; D gene ambiguous. CDR3 length: 14 amino acids. Per the germline V gene, CDR1 is SGDLS and CDR2 is YYNGEE. The V gene lost 0 bases and the J gene lost 7 bases, with 13 bases spanning the gap.

This clonotype showed up many times. The V gene is TRBV12-3 or TRBV12-4, the J gene TRBJ2-2, with a weak D call TRBD1 (6 bases). The V end was cut by 5 bases, the J end by 7 bases, with 11 bases between. CDR3 length: 13 residues. The CDR3, as DNA: TGTGCCAGCAGTCGAAACAGGGTCGGGGAGCTGTTTTTT. Protein sequence: CASSRNRVGELFF.

Remarks on this clonotype: This could be a read error, since a much larger clone is one nucleotide away. This rearrangement joins TRBV20-1 to TRBJ2-5; D is unclear. Germline values: CDR1 DFQATT, CDR2 SNEGSKA (reference sequence). CDR3 length equals 13 residues. The CDR3 is CSARVWGGETQYF. CDR3 coding DNA: TGCAGTGCAAGAGTTTGGGGTGGGGAGACCCAGTACTTC.

The rearrangement links TRBV30 to TRBJ2-5, with D hard to call. This CDR3 has 13 residues. Per germline, CDR1 GTSNPN and CDR2 SVGIG (reference sequence). Trimming shortened V by 2 bases and J by 4 bases, and 11 bases separated the two germline ends. DNA for the CDR3: TGTGCCTGGAGTAGGGCCACCCCAGAGACCCAGTACTTC. Translated, it gives CAWSRATPETQYF. Drawing the rest from reference TRBV30 and TRBJ2-5, the complete variable domain is SQTIHQWPATLVQPVGSPLSLECTVEGTSNPNLYWYRQAAGRGLQLLFYSVGIGQISSEVPQNLSASRPQDRQFILSSKKLLLSDSGFYLCAWSRATPETQYFGPGTRLLVL.